The 21 T cell receptor beta chains presented below share a single source sample, sequenced in a study of cytomegalovirus exposure and HLA in healthy donors. Both 60 Vbeta primers and 13 Jbeta primers went into the PCR. The repertoire was sequenced with immunoSEQ multiplex PCR; TCRdb's copy has only in-frame clones and lacks some. This repertoire shows under 200,000 clones, 65% to 80% found once; its top ten account for around 3.2%. The sequencing sample was made of PBMCs. Source of these receptors: a woman aged 45-60 years in good health and CMV-seropositive.

This clone was found a few times. The chain is built from TRBV4-1 and TRBJ1-1; possible D gene TRBD1, 6 bases. Per germline, CDR1 MGHRA and CDR2 YSYEKL. CDR3 length equals 16 residues. The germline V and J ends were trimmed by 2 bases and 3 bases, with 16 bases remaining between them. The CDR3 spells CASSQTPGEPDTEAFF. DNA of the CDR3: TGCGCCAGCAGCCAAACACCAGGGGAGCCGGACACTGAAGCTTTCTTT.

The chain combines TRBV2 with TRBJ1-1; 7 bases are a match to TRBD1. The germline V gene encodes CDR1 SNHLY and CDR2 FYNNEI. CDR3 length equals 14 residues. With V trimmed by 4 bases and J by 3 bases, 5 bases remained unmatched. In DNA, the CDR3 is TGTGCCAGCAGTGGAGGACAGGTGGACACTGAAGCTTTCTTT. This encodes CASSGGQVDTEAFF.

The CDR3 DNA reads as TGTGCCAGCAGCTTCCGGGACAGGGTGAATTCACCCCTCCACTTT. It codes for CASSFRDRVNSPLHF. The chain recombines TRBV6-6 with TRBJ1-6; the match to TRBD1 covers 9 bases. V gave up 6 bases and J gave up 7 bases; unmatched junction bases: 7. CDR3 length: 15 amino acids. Germline V gene lookup returns CDR1 MNHNY and CDR2 SVGAGI (reference sequence).

This clone was seen a single time. This chain connects TRBV29-1 to TRBJ2-5; possibly TRBD2 for D (5 bases). Germline V gene lookup returns CDR1 SQVTM and CDR2 ANQGSEA. V shed 6 bases and J shed 5 bases, with 13 bases lying between them. The CDR3 sequence is 12 residues long. For the CDR3, the DNA is TGCAGCGTCGAAATAAGGAGGGAGACCCAGTACTTC. Translated: CSVEIRRETQYF.

The chain couples TRBV5-1 to TRBJ2-6; TRBD1 aligns across 8 bases. The CDR3 runs 16 residues. The V gene's germline CDR1 is SGHRS and CDR2 YFSETQ. Trimming took 5 bases from V and 2 from J; bases not matched to a gene: 6. CDR3 loop: CASRPRTGTGANVLTF. The CDR3, as DNA: TGCGCCAGCAGGCCGCGGACAGGGACTGGGGCCAACGTCCTGACTTTC.

The chain links TRBV19 to TRBJ1-5; D is uncertain. Trimming left V 8 bases short and J 3 bases short, with 14 bases between. Germline-derived CDR1 and CDR2 are LNHDA and SQIVND (reference sequence). CDR3 size: 14 residues. The chain's CDR3 is CASSFVSTNQPQHF. The CDR3 nucleotides are TGTGCCAGTTCCTTCGTGAGCACCAATCAGCCCCAGCATTTT.

The rearrangement links TRBV29-1 to TRBJ2-4; 9 nucleotides line up with TRBD1. CDR1 and CDR2 from the germline V gene are SQVTM and ANQGSEA. This CDR3 is 14 amino acids long. J lost 15 bases, V lost 7 bases, and 19 bases had no gene match. Here the CDR3 DNA reads TGCAGCGCAAACAACCCCGGACGACAGGGGGAATCGTACTTC. This codes for CSANNPGRQGESYF.

The CDR3 protein is CASSWAGGASYEQYF. CDR3 nucleotides: TGCGCCAGCAGCTGGGCGGGGGGCGCTTCCTACGAGCAGTACTTC. This rearrangement joins TRBV5-1 to TRBJ2-7; the match to TRBD2 covers 8 bases. The CDR3 totals 15 residues. Germline lookup yields CDR1 SGHRS and CDR2 YFSETQ. Trimming at V came to 3 bases and at J to 1 base, leaving 6 bases not matched to a gene.

This clone was detected only a few times. The chain links TRBV5-1 to TRBJ2-1; 8 bases align to TRBD2. This CDR3 has 15 amino acids. Germline CDR1 and CDR2: SGHRS and YFSETQ. The ends lost 7 bases at V and 8 bases at J; junction bases unmatched: 14. CDR3 in amino acids: CASLAGTSPIDEQFF. In nucleotides, the CDR3 is TGCGCCAGCCTGGCCGGGACTAGTCCCATCGATGAGCAGTTCTTC.

The chain joins TRBV27 to TRBJ2-3, with 12 bases matching TRBD1. CDR1 and CDR2 (germline): MNHEY, SMNVEV (reference sequence). CDR3 length equals 16 residues. The V segment lost 5 bases and the J segment 2 bases; nucleotides outside the gene matches: 5. The CDR3 DNA follows: TGTGCCAGCAGTCTCCGGGACAGGGGGCCCACAGATACGCAGTATTTT. This sequence encodes CASSLRDRGPTDTQYF.

The rearrangement uses TRBV9 and TRBJ2-7; 7 positions agree with TRBD1. The CDR3 covers 15 residues. Looked up from germline, CDR1 is SGDLS and CDR2 is YYNGEE. V gave up 0 bases and J gave up 3 bases; unmatched junction bases: 6. The chain's CDR3 is CASSVGGTVGYEQYF. CDR3 sequence (DNA): TGTGCCAGCAGCGTAGGAGGGACAGTCGGCTACGAGCAGTACTTC.

The J gene is TRBJ2-7, the V gene TRBV28, with 12 nucleotides matching TRBD1. V shed 5 bases, J shed 5 bases, and the junction held 10 bases outside the gene matches. Germline CDR1 reads MDHEN; CDR2 reads SYDVKM. The CDR3 is 16 amino acids. This CDR3 is CASSRGSGTGGDEQYF. In DNA, the CDR3 is TGTGCCAGCAGTCGGGGATCCGGGACAGGGGGCGACGAGCAGTACTTC.

V is TRBV7-2 and J is TRBJ2-3, with TRBD2 matching over 7 bases. Germline lookup yields CDR1 SGHTA and CDR2 FQGNSA. After removal of 1 base from V and 5 bases from J, the junction contained 9 bases not matched to a gene. The CDR3 has 16 amino acids. This CDR3 is CASSLVRERGIDTQYF. The CDR3 DNA reads TGTGCCAGCAGCTTAGTAAGGGAGCGGGGAATAGATACGCAGTATTTT.

This clone was found once. This chain links TRBV28 with TRBJ2-7, with TRBD2 matching over 13 bases. CDR1 and CDR2 (germline): MDHEN, SYDVKM. This CDR3 spans 15 amino acids. Trimming took 3 bases from V and 4 from J; bases not matched to a gene: 3. CDR3 sequence: CASSFGTSGTYEQYF. The DNA for the CDR3 is TGTGCCAGCAGTTTTGGGACTAGCGGGACATACGAGCAGTACTTC.

The V and J genes are TRBV19 and TRBJ2-6; possible D gene TRBD1, 6 bases. V was trimmed by 4 bases and J by 2 bases, leaving 9 bases between them. This CDR3 is 15 amino acids long. Germline values: CDR1 LNHDA, CDR2 SQIVND (reference sequence). CDR3 residues: CASSSGQPGANVLTF. The CDR3 DNA is TGTGCCAGTAGTAGCGGACAGCCTGGGGCCAACGTCCTGACTTTC.

V is TRBV7-2 and J is TRBJ2-3; 8 positions agree with TRBD2. CDR3 size: 17 residues. The germline V gene has CDR1 SGHTA and CDR2 FQGNSA. V lost 1 base to trimming and J lost 4 bases; unmatched junction nucleotides: 10. The CDR3 is CASSLGGSGTGADTQYF. DNA of the CDR3: TGTGCCAGCAGCTTAGGCGGTAGCGGGACGGGAGCAGATACGCAGTATTTT.

This clone was detected only once. Mismatch with germline at one junction end may stem from a read error. This rearrangement joins TRBV4-1 to TRBJ2-4; TRBD2 matches 11 bases. The CDR3 is made up of 18 amino acids. The germline V gene has CDR1 MGHRA and CDR2 YSYEKL. This CDR3 is CASSHYARSGRAENSQYF. The CDR3 DNA is TGCGCCAGCAGCCACTACGCCCGTAGCGGGAGGGCCGAAAACAGTCAGTACTTC.

V gene TRBV30 combines with J gene TRBJ2-5, with D possibly matching TRBD2 (5 bases). The CDR3 consists of 14 residues. Germline CDR1 is GTSNPN and CDR2 is SVGIG (reference sequence). V shed 2 bases and J shed 1 base, with 11 bases lying between them. This CDR3 reads CAWSSRGSQETQYF. CDR3 nucleotides: TGTGCCTGGAGTTCTCGGGGTTCCCAAGAGACCCAGTACTTC.

The chain links TRBV7-9 to TRBJ1-4; TRBD1 aligns across 10 bases. The CDR3 contains 14 residues. Unmatched junction bases numbered 1, after V lost 3 bases and J lost 6 bases. Germline CDR1 is SEHNR and CDR2 is FQNEAQ (reference sequence). The CDR3 DNA reads TGTGCCAGCAGCTTTGGGACAGGGGATGAAAAACTGTTTTTT. It encodes CASSFGTGDEKLFF.

This chain links TRBV7-2 with TRBJ2-1; TRBD2 matches at 7 bases. V was pared by 5 bases and J by 6 bases, with 4 bases of the junction left unmatched. CDR3 length equals 13 residues. Looked up from germline, CDR1 is SGHTA and CDR2 is FQGNSA. CDR3: CASSPGLVNEQFF. The CDR3 region has the DNA TGTGCCAGCAGCCCCGGACTAGTCAATGAGCAGTTCTTC.

This sequence joins TRBV11-3 and TRBJ1-4; 8 bases match TRBD1. CDR3 length equals 16 residues. CDR1 SGHNT and CDR2 YENEEA come from the germline V gene. J was trimmed by 0 bases and V by 5 bases; bases with no gene match: 5. In DNA form, the CDR3 reads TGTGCCAGCAGCGGGGGACAGGAAACAACTAATGAAAAACTGTTTTTT. This gives the protein CASSGGQETTNEKLFF.